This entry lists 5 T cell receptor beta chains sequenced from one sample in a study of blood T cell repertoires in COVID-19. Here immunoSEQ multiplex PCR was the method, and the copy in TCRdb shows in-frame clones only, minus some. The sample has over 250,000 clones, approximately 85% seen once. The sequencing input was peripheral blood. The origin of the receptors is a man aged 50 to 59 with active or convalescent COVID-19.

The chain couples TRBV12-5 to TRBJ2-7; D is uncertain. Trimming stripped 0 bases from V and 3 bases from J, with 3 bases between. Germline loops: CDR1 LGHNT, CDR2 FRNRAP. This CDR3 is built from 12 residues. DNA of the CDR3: TGTGCTAGTGGTTTGGTCAGCTACGAGCAGTACTTC. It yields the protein CASGLVSYEQYF.

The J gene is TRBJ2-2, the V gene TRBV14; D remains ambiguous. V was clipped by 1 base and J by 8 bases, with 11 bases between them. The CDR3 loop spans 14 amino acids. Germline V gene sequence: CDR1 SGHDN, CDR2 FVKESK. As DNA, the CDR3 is TGTGCCAGCAGCCAAGTTTCCGGGTCGGGGGAGCTGTTTTTT. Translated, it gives CASSQVSGSGELFF. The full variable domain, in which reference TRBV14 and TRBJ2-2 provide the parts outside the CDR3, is EAGVTQFPSHSVIEKGQTVTLRCDPISGHDNLYWYRRVMGKEIKFLLHFVKESKQDESGMPNNRFLAERTGGTYSTLKVQPAELEDSGVYFCASSQVSGSGELFFGEGSRLTVL.

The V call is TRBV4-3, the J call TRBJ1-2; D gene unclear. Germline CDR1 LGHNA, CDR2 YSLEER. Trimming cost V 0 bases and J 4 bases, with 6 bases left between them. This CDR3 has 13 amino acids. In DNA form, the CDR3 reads TGCGCCAGCAGCCAAGAGCGATTCTATGGCTACACCTTC. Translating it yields CASSQERFYGYTF.

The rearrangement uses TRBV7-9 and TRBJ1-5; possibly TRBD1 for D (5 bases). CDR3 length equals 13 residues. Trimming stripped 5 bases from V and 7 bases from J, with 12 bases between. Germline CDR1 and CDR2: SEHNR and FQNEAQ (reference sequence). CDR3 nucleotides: TGTGCCAGCAGCCCAGGGCATAAACAGCCCCAGCATTTT. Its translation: CASSPGHKQPQHF.

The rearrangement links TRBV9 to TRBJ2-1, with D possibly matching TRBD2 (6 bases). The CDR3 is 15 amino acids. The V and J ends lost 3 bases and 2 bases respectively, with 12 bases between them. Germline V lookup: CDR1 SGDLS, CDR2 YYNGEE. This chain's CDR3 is CASSGSGTTYNEQFF. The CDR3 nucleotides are TGTGCCAGCAGCGGTAGCGGTACTACCTACAATGAGCAGTTCTTC.